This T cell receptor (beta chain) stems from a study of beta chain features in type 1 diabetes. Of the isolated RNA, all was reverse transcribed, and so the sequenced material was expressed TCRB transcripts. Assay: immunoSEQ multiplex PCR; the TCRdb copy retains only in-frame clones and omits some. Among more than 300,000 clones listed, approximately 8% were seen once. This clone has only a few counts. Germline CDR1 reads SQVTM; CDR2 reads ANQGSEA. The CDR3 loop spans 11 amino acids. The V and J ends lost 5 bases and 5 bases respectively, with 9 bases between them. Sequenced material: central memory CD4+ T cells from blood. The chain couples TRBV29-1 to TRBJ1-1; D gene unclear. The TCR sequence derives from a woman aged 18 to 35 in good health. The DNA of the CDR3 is TGCAGCGTTTACCAGGCAACTGAAGCTTTCTTT. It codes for CSVYQATEAFF. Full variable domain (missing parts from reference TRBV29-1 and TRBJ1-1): SAVISQKPSRDICQRGTSLTIQCQVDSQVTMMFWYRQQPGQSLTLIATANQGSEATYESGFVIDKFPISRPNLTFSTLTVSNMSPEDSSIYLCSVYQATEAFFGQGTRLTVV.